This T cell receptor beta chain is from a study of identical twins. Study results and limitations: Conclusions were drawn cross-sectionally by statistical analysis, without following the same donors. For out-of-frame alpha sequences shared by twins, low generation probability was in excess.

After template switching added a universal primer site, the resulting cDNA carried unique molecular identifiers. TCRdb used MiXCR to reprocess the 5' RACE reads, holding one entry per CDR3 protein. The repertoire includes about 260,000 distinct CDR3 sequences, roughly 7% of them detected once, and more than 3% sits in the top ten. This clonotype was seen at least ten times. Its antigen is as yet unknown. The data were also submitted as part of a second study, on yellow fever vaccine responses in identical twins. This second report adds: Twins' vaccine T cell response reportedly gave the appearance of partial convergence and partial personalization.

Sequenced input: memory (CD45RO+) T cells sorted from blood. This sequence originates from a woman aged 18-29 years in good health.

The CDR3 DNA follows: TGTGCCAGCAGTTTCCGACAAGCTAACTATGGCTACACCTTC. This encodes CASSFRQANYGYTF. The chain has TRBV12-3 or TRBV12-4 and TRBJ1-2; no definite D call. V was clipped by 3 bases and J by 0 bases, with 8 bases between them. The CDR3 consists of 14 residues.